This TCR beta chain appears in the sequencing data of a study of Ad26.COV2.S vaccination and SARS-CoV-2 variants (dated by TCRdb to about 2021). At the level of the whole study: Vaccine-arm donors came from COV1001, a multicentre, randomized, double-blind, placebo-controlled phase I-IIa trial of Ad26.COV2.S in healthy adults. The TCR-sequenced set comprised approximately 32 samples: about 19 Ad26.COV2.S vaccine recipients, 5 placebo recipients and 8 SARS-CoV-2 convalescent individuals. Investigators remained blinded to trial group allocation during experiments and outcome assessment. Dosing of Ad26.COV2.S was intramuscular, at either 5x10^10 or 1x10^11 viral particles, delivered as one shot or as two shots spaced 56 days apart. TCRbeta repertoire sequencing served as the tool for gauging how specific and how broad the SARS-CoV-2-reactive T cell receptors were following Ad26.COV2.S vaccination. Trial participants were randomized into five groups of five: low-dose or high-dose Ad26.COV2.S given once or twice, or placebo on both occasions.

General conclusions and limits of the study: Higher spike-specific TCR breadth was observed in Ad26.COV2.S recipients than in placebo recipients (P = 0.0014). The authors noted that the TCR breadth and depth analyses may have underestimated total T cell responses. After vaccination, spike-specific CD8+ and CD4+ T cell responses were reported to show substantial breadth. The study was not powered for comparison of responses between vaccine doses or regimens. Vaccine and placebo recipients had comparable non-spike TCR breadth, which fits with the vaccine containing only spike.

The junction carries 7 bases between V and J, which are trimmed by 0 bases and 4 bases respectively. Sequences MNHEY (CDR1) and SVGAGI (CDR2) are obtained from the germline V gene. Inclusive of the bounding cysteine and phenylalanine, the CDR3 is 13 residues long. Left in the record is the CDR3 DNA by itself, 39 bases read in frame from the first base. With regard to this clone: Its antigen is currently not known. No much larger clonotype is one base removed from it; base qualities were not supplied. Distinct nucleotide sequences in the sample also encode this CDR3.

TCRbeta CDR3 regions were sequenced with the immunoSEQ Assay. After extraction, genomic DNA underwent amplification by bias-controlled multiplex PCR, followed by high-throughput sequencing. As for the original processing: Collapsing and filtering of sequences were performed to quantify the absolute abundance of each unique TCRbeta CDR3 region. T cell fraction was estimated by normalization of TCRbeta template counts to usable DNA, with usable DNA being measured through amplification of reference genes present in all nucleated cells. Repertoire TCRs were annotated as SARS-CoV-2-specific when V gene, CDR3 amino acid sequence and J gene were exactly matched to a known reactive TCR set. The reference SARS-CoV-2 TCR set came from MIRA and was filtered for enrichment in COVID-19-positive ImmuneCODE repertoires, removing public or cross-reactive TCRs. Using the MIRA antigens, annotated TCRs were further analysed by specific ORF or by position within an ORF. Breadth was defined as the number of annotated unique rearrangements divided by the total number of unique productive rearrangements, and depth was defined as the summed frequency of the annotated unique rearrangements. Two-sided Wilcoxon rank-sum tests were used to compare TCR breadth between groups. Entries here come from immuneACCESS through TCRdb and include only in-frame sequences with V and J called. Some clones fail to appear in such tables; in the studies checked, an unresolved V gene covers under half of the shortfall, and the cause of the remainder is unknown. That table supplies the V and J calls and clone size; D and trimming were determined from the DNA. The sample yields some 250,000 clones; roughly 88% were counted once. The top ten hold 9.5% to 12% of the sample.

Sample treatment or condition, as interpreted from the label and publication: some 19 received Ad26.COV2.S at low or high dose, single or two shots; several received placebo; per-sample allocation not given. Repertoires of vaccine and placebo recipients were sequenced from samples collected on day 63 after the first injection. Cohort 1b enrolled fewer than 30 adults aged 18-55 years at a single site in Boston, USA, between 29 July and 7 August 2020. Ad26.COV2.S was a replication-incompetent adenovirus type 26 vector expressing a prefusion-stabilized SARS-CoV-2 spike protein from the original Wuhan strain.

This receptor was taken from a person between 18 and 65 years old who received the Ad26.COV2.S COVID-19 vaccine or a placebo. The specimen comprised peripheral blood, sampled in a trial of Ad26.COV2.S vaccine versus placebo. The rearranged segments are TRBV6-5 and TRBJ2-7, with an unclear D gene assignment. CDR3 loop: CASSYSGEYEQYF. The DNA is TGTGCCAGCAGTTACTCGGGCGAGTACGAGCAGTACTTC.